These 20 T cell receptor beta chains share one sample of origin, sequenced in a study of T cells in Graves' hyperthyroidism and ophthalmopathy. RNA transcripts provided the source from which TCR beta CDR3 regions were amplified. The study used the HTBI primer set for a first-round RT-PCR of the TCR CDR3. TCRdb analysed the multiplex PCR reads with MiXCR anew, one entry per CDR3 protein. The table records approximately 630,000 distinct CDR3 sequences, roughly 17% of them present only once. Sequencing was performed on blood. Every receptor here comes from a woman aged 25 to 39 with Graves' hyperthyroidism.

This clonotype came up many times. The gene calls are TRBV12-3 or TRBV12-4 and TRBJ2-3; 8 nucleotides match TRBD1. Trimming at V came to 6 bases and at J to 9 bases, leaving 17 bases not matched to a gene. The CDR3 contains 16 residues. The CDR3 sequence: CASSPWTGRYALTQYF. DNA for the CDR3: TGTGCCAGCAGCCCCTGGACAGGGCGCTATGCATTAACGCAGTATTTT.

This clonotype was seen at least ten times. The rearrangement joins TRBV6-1 to TRBJ2-7; a possible D gene is TRBD1 (5 bases). The CDR3 spans 16 residues. V was pared by 6 bases and J by 2 bases, with 20 bases between. Germline V lookup: CDR1 MNHNS, CDR2 SASEGT. CDR3 residues: CASSPTERGWPYEQYF. The CDR3 DNA reads as TGTGCCAGCAGCCCAACCGAAAGGGGATGGCCCTACGAGCAGTACTTC.

Ten or more counts support this clonotype. The V gene is TRBV27, the J gene TRBJ2-5; D is unresolved. CDR3 size: 13 residues. CDR1 and CDR2 from the germline V gene are MNHEY and SMNVEV (reference sequence). V was trimmed by 3 bases and J by 3 bases, leaving 8 bases between them. The CDR3 region is CASSFYHKETQYF. The CDR3 region has the DNA TGTGCCAGCAGTTTTTACCACAAAGAGACCCAGTACTTC.

The chain couples TRBV11-2 to TRBJ2-7; D is unresolved. Deletions cut 3 bases from V and 0 bases from J, with 12 bases between. In germline, CDR1 is SGHAT, CDR2 FQNNGV. There are 15 residues in the CDR3. CDR3 residues: CASSLVNLNSYEQYF. CDR3 sequence (DNA): TGTGCCAGCAGCTTGGTCAATCTCAACTCCTACGAGCAGTACTTC.

This clonotype was detected ten times or more. This rearrangement joins TRBV7-2 to TRBJ2-3, with 9 nucleotides matching TRBD1. Trimming removed 6 bases from V and 4 bases from J; junction bases left unmatched: 5. The V gene's germline CDR1 is SGHTA and CDR2 FQGNSA. The CDR3 length is 14 residues. CDR3 nucleotides: TGTGCCAGCAGTATGACAGGGGGTTCAGATACGCAGTATTTT. Its protein is CASSMTGGSDTQYF.

V usage is TRBV7-9 and J usage is TRBJ1-5, with D uncertain. Germline lookup yields CDR1 SEHNR and CDR2 FQNEAQ (reference sequence). The CDR3 loop spans 14 amino acids. Trimming removed 3 bases from V and 6 bases from J, with 12 bases in between. CDR3 bases: TGTGCCAGCAGCTTTTCGGGGATTTCTCAGCCCCAGCATTTT. Translated, it gives CASSFSGISQPQHF.

At least ten counts were recorded for this clonotype. CDR3: CASSRDRGPETQYF. CDR3 DNA sequence: TGTGCCAGCAGTCGGGACAGGGGGCCGGAGACCCAGTACTTC. The genes are TRBV2 and TRBJ2-5; 12 nucleotides agree with TRBD1. CDR3 length: 14 amino acids. V trimming: 5 bases; J trimming: 5 bases; junction bases outside the gene matches: 3. The germline gives CDR1 SNHLY, CDR2 FYNNEI.

The chain joins TRBV5-8 to TRBJ1-6, with TRBD1 matching 10 bases. Germline CDR1 is SGHTS and CDR2 is YDEGEE. The CDR3 totals 16 residues. V trimming: 3 bases; J trimming: 10 bases; junction bases outside the gene matches: 10. The CDR3 DNA follows: TGTGCCAGCAGCTCGACTGACAGGGGGCTCTGGTCACCCCTCCACTTT. It encodes CASSSTDRGLWSPLHF.

This clonotype was seen many times. The J gene is TRBJ2-7, the V gene TRBV29-1, with D possibly being TRBD1 (6 bases). Germline lookup yields CDR1 SQVTM and CDR2 ANQGSEA. The CDR3 is made up of 13 amino acids. V lost 2 bases and J 3 bases, leaving 11 bases between the germline ends. The chain's CDR3 is CSVEQGTSYEQYF. CDR3 nucleotides: TGCAGCGTTGAACAGGGGACAAGCTACGAGCAGTACTTC.

In its sample, this clonotype was seen a few times. This chain joins TRBV11-1 and TRBJ2-2; maybe TRBD2 (5 bases). Trimming left V 3 bases short and J 6 bases short, with 11 bases between. Germline V gene lookup returns CDR1 SGHAT and CDR2 FQDESV (reference sequence). This CDR3 has 14 residues. The CDR3 DNA sequence: TGTGCCAGCAGCTTTGTCTCCGGGGCCGGGGAGCTGTTTTTT. Translating it yields CASSFVSGAGELFF.

In this sample, this clonotype turned up once. This chain joins TRBV4-2 and TRBJ2-7; D remains ambiguous. The CDR3 sequence is 14 residues long. CDR1 and CDR2 from the germline V gene are LGHNA and YNFKEQ. Trimming removed 4 bases at V and 3 bases at J, with 13 bases between. In DNA form, the CDR3 reads TGTGCCAGCAGCCTGGGCATCGGGTACTACGAGCAGTACTTC. Protein: CASSLGIGYYEQYF.

V usage is TRBV3-1 and J usage is TRBJ1-3; D perhaps matches TRBD1 (5 bases). V lost 0 bases and J lost 7, with 13 bases in between. CDR3 length: 15 residues. Per germline, CDR1 LGHDT and CDR2 YNNKEL (reference sequence). CDR3 residues: CASSQDPGAPNTIYF. The DNA of the CDR3 is TGTGCCAGCAGCCAAGATCCCGGGGCCCCGAACACCATATATTTT.

This clonotype was observed a few times. The chain has TRBV6-5 and TRBJ1-3; perhaps TRBD1 as D (5 bases). The CDR3 spans 15 residues. Germline-derived CDR1 and CDR2 are MNHEY and SVGAGI. Deletions cut 2 bases from V and 1 base from J, with 9 bases between. This CDR3 reads CASSYGGYSGNTIYF. The CDR3 region has the DNA TGTGCCAGCAGTTACGGGGGTTATTCTGGAAACACCATATATTTT.

A few counts support this clonotype. The rearrangement uses TRBV29-1 and TRBJ2-1; D remains ambiguous. Trimming stripped 4 bases from V and 5 bases from J, with 27 bases between. Germline V gene lookup returns CDR1 SQVTM and CDR2 ANQGSEA. CDR3 length: 18 residues. The CDR3 is CSVGGRGTPLSPHNEQFF. CDR3 coding DNA: TGCAGCGTTGGAGGTAGAGGAACCCCGCTCTCCCCCCACAATGAGCAGTTCTTC.

This clonotype has more than one count but fewer than ten. The rearrangement links TRBV20-1 to TRBJ1-2; a possible D gene is TRBD1 (5 bases). Germline V gene sequence: CDR1 DFQATT, CDR2 SNEGSKA (reference sequence). With 6 bases removed from V and 8 bases from J, the gap between germline ends came to 22 bases. The CDR3 is 14 residues long. The CDR3 nucleotides are TGCAGTGCATATACCGGGACGGGTCTTGGAGGCTACACCTTC. Translated: CSAYTGTGLGGYTF.

V usage is TRBV10-2 and J usage is TRBJ2-7; possible D gene TRBD2, 6 bases. The CDR3 totals 14 residues. The V gene's germline CDR1 is WSHSY and CDR2 SAAADI. V shed 0 bases and J shed 3 bases, with 9 bases lying between them. CDR3: CASSESKDYYEQYF. The DNA for the CDR3 is TGCGCCAGCAGTGAGTCGAAGGACTACTACGAGCAGTACTTC.

The chain couples TRBV6-2 or TRBV6-3 to TRBJ2-1; the match to TRBD1 covers 7 bases. The CDR3 is 11 residues long. V trimming: 11 bases; J trimming: 4 bases; junction bases outside the gene matches: 2. Germline CDR1 is MNHEY and CDR2 is SVGEGT. The CDR3 DNA reads TGTGCCGGGACAGATTACAATGAGCAGTTCTTC. Residues: CAGTDYNEQFF.

This clonotype was observed at least ten times. This chain joins TRBV29-1 and TRBJ2-1; 12 positions agree with TRBD2. The germline CDR1 and CDR2 sequences are SQVTM and ANQGSEA. The J segment lost 7 bases and the V segment lost 6 bases, leaving 7 bases of the junction unmatched. The CDR3 consists of 14 residues. CDR3 sequence (DNA): TGCAGCGTGTTGACTAGCGGGAGTGCGAATGAGCAGTTCTTC. Its protein is CSVLTSGSANEQFF.

A single count supports this clonotype. Just one base apart from a much larger clone, this may be a read error. This sequence joins TRBV18 and TRBJ2-1; weak D call: TRBD2 (6 bases). The CDR3 is made up of 15 amino acids. The V end lost 2 bases, the J end lost 7 bases, and 15 bases lay between the germline ends. Germline V gene data show CDR1 as KGHSH and CDR2 as LQKENI. Written as DNA, the CDR3 is TGTGCCAGCTCACCAGCTTGTACTAGCTCGAATGAGCAGTTCTTC. Its translation: CASSPACTSSNEQFF.

The rearrangement uses TRBV18 and TRBJ2-7, with 8 bases lining up with TRBD1. CDR3 length: 13 amino acids. Germline values: CDR1 KGHSH, CDR2 LQKENI. V gave up 6 bases and J gave up 9 bases; unmatched junction bases: 10. CDR3 in DNA: TGTGCCAGCTCCCCTAGGACAGGGAAGATGCAGTACTTC. Residues: CASSPRTGKMQYF.